The text below deals with one T cell receptor beta chain. Its antigen is not identified. Profiled with immunoSEQ multiplex PCR; TCRdb holds only in-frame clones, not every one. The sample consists of roughly 170,000 clones, 85% to 95% of them appearing once. The V and J ends lost 0 bases and 5 bases respectively, with 14 bases between them. This CDR3 has 15 amino acids. Germline V gene data show CDR1 as SGDLS and CDR2 as YYNGEE. This record comes from a study of T cell responses to AZD1222 COVID-19 vaccine. The study, taken as a whole, reports: In the spike-specific TCR repertoire, nearly half reportedly target unmutated variant regions. Repertoires in all cases were sampled only once the peak T cell response had passed. Spike-specific TCR breadth rose after two AZD1222 doses, and depth rose as well.

The sequences come from peripheral blood, collected on day 0 of AZD1222 vaccination. The chain has TRBV9 and TRBJ1-1; possible D gene TRBD1, 6 bases. This TCR came from an adult in good health. The CDR3 loop is CASSVDQGRGTEAFF. The CDR3 DNA reads TGTGCCAGCAGCGTAGATCAGGGGCGGGGTACTGAAGCTTTCTTT. Drawing the rest from reference TRBV9 and TRBJ1-1, the complete variable domain is DSGVTQTPKHLITATGQRVTLRCSPRSGDLSVYWYQQSLDQGLQFLIQYYNGEERAKGNILERFSAQQFPDLHSELNLSSLELGDSALYFCASSVDQGRGTEAFFGQGTRLTVV.